Listed below are T cell receptor beta chains from one sample, sequenced in a study of T-cell memory formation after mild COVID-19. A single record per CDR3 protein comes from TCRdb applying MiXCR to the 5' RACE reads. The data show some 62,000 distinct CDR3 sequences, about a tenth seen once. Sequenced sample: PBMCs or a T cell subset sorted from them (not recorded which). These receptors originate from a man aged 18 to 30 who had mild COVID-19 (a few samples of this study predate the infection). Cell type and time point are not known. CDR3s include the opening cysteine and the closing phenylalanine or tryptophan. A D gene is named only where the DNA matches it firmly. A row's size may be missing; if present it is once, few, many or a size class.

clone_size: many
j_call: TRBJ1-1
d_call: TRBD1
v_call: TRBV12-3/TRBV12-4
cdr3_aa: CASSPQTGGEAFF
cdr3_nt: TGTGCCAGCAGTCCTCAGACAGGGGGGGAAGCTTTCTTT

clone_size: many
j_call: TRBJ2-3
d_call: -
v_call: TRBV6-2/TRBV6-3
cdr3_aa: CASRGRAKSTNTQYF
cdr3_nt: TGTGCCAGCAGGGGCCGGGCTAAGAGCACAAATACGCAGTATTTT

clone_size: few
j_call: TRBJ2-3
d_call: TRBD2
v_call: TRBV7-2
cdr3_aa: CASSYSGGNTDTQYF
cdr3_nt: TGTGCCAGCAGCTATAGCGGGGGGAACACAGATACGCAGTATTTT

clone_size: -
j_call: TRBJ1-2
d_call: -
v_call: TRBV6-6
cdr3_aa: CASSPRGAAYGYTF
cdr3_nt: TGTGCCAGCAGCCCCCGCGGCGCAGCCTATGGCTACACCTTC

clone_size: -
j_call: TRBJ1-1
d_call: -
v_call: TRBV9
cdr3_aa: CASATGVETEAFF
cdr3_nt: TGTGCCTCAGCGACGGGGGTCGAGACTGAAGCTTTCTTT

clone_size: few
j_call: TRBJ2-1
d_call: -
v_call: TRBV5-1
cdr3_aa: CASSLEGTYNEQFF
cdr3_nt: TGCGCCAGCAGCTTGGAGGGAACCTACAATGAGCAGTTCTTC

clone_size: -
j_call: TRBJ2-5
d_call: -
v_call: TRBV7-9
cdr3_aa: CASSSRTSWETQYF
cdr3_nt: TGTGCCAGCAGCTCCCGAACTAGCTGGGAGACCCAGTACTTC

clone_size: few
j_call: TRBJ1-1
d_call: -
v_call: TRBV7-8
cdr3_aa: CASSLMANQGRSGTEAFF
cdr3_nt: TGTGCCAGCAGCTTAATGGCAAACCAGGGAAGGTCTGGAACTGAAGCTTTCTTT

clone_size: -
j_call: TRBJ1-1
d_call: -
v_call: TRBV5-1
cdr3_aa: CASRPTEAKEAFF
cdr3_nt: TGCGCCAGCAGACCGACTGAAGCAAAGGAAGCTTTCTTT

clone_size: many
j_call: TRBJ2-3
d_call: -
v_call: TRBV7-9
cdr3_aa: CASSPLGADTQYF
cdr3_nt: TGTGCCAGCAGCCCCCTTGGGGCAGATACGCAGTATTTT

clone_size: few
j_call: TRBJ2-5
d_call: -
v_call: TRBV10-3
cdr3_aa: CAIRRQEDGGAQYF
cdr3_nt: TGTGCCATCAGACGACAGGAGGACGGAGGGGCCCAGTACTTC

clone_size: -
j_call: TRBJ1-4
d_call: -
v_call: TRBV12-3/TRBV12-4
cdr3_aa: CASSLAGLGDEKLFF
cdr3_nt: TGTGCCAGCAGTTTGGCGGGCCTGGGAGATGAAAAACTGTTTTTT

clone_size: few
j_call: TRBJ2-6
d_call: -
v_call: TRBV7-9
cdr3_aa: CASSPPFRGAISGANVLTF
cdr3_nt: TGTGCCAGCAGCCCACCGTTCCGGGGGGCTATCTCTGGGGCCAACGTCCTGACTTTC

clone_size: few
j_call: TRBJ1-5
d_call: TRBD1
v_call: TRBV6-2/TRBV6-3
cdr3_aa: CASSYPGQGYQPQHF
cdr3_nt: TGTGCCAGCAGTTACCCGGGACAGGGTTATCAGCCCCAGCATTTT

clone_size: many
j_call: TRBJ2-5
d_call: TRBD2
v_call: TRBV5-1
cdr3_aa: CASNSGTSKETQYF
cdr3_nt: TGCGCCAGCAACTCCGGGACTAGCAAAGAGACCCAGTACTTC

clone_size: few
j_call: TRBJ2-5
d_call: TRBD2
v_call: TRBV24-1
cdr3_aa: CATSVTSGGQETQYF
cdr3_nt: TGTGCCACCAGTGTTACTAGCGGGGGCCAAGAGACCCAGTACTTC

clone_size: few
j_call: TRBJ1-5
d_call: TRBD1
v_call: TRBV6-2/TRBV6-3
cdr3_aa: CASSSRAGTGAWLSNQPQHF
cdr3_nt: TGTGCCAGCAGTTCCAGGGCCGGGACAGGGGCTTGGTTGAGCAATCAGCCCCAGCATTTT

clone_size: many
j_call: TRBJ2-3
d_call: TRBD1
v_call: TRBV29-1
cdr3_aa: CSALTGATDTQYF
cdr3_nt: TGCAGCGCCCTAACAGGGGCCACAGATACGCAGTATTTT

clone_size: many
j_call: TRBJ2-1
d_call: -
v_call: TRBV10-3
cdr3_aa: CAISESGQGFDEQFF
cdr3_nt: TGTGCCATCAGTGAGTCTGGACAAGGGTTCGATGAGCAGTTCTTC

clone_size: -
j_call: TRBJ2-3
d_call: -
v_call: TRBV20-1
cdr3_aa: CSAVGGGSDTQYF
cdr3_nt: TGCAGTGCTGTCGGGGGCGGGTCAGATACGCAGTATTTT

clone_size: many
j_call: TRBJ2-2
d_call: TRBD2
v_call: TRBV7-2
cdr3_aa: CASSFGLDTGELFF
cdr3_nt: TGTGCCAGCAGCTTCGGACTAGACACCGGGGAGCTGTTTTTT

clone_size: few
j_call: TRBJ1-4
d_call: -
v_call: TRBV18
cdr3_aa: CASSPGRNEKLFF
cdr3_nt: TGTGCCAGCTCACCCGGACGTAATGAAAAACTGTTTTTT

clone_size: -
j_call: TRBJ2-1
d_call: -
v_call: TRBV4-2
cdr3_aa: CASSQGGSEGQFF
cdr3_nt: TGTGCCAGCAGCCAAGGGGGGTCAGAGGGGCAGTTCTTC

clone_size: -
j_call: TRBJ2-3
d_call: -
v_call: TRBV4-1
cdr3_aa: CASSQPGADTQYF
cdr3_nt: TGCGCCAGCAGCCAACCGGGTGCAGATACGCAGTATTTT

clone_size: -
j_call: TRBJ1-1
d_call: -
v_call: TRBV5-1
cdr3_aa: CASRKLANEAFF
cdr3_nt: TGCGCCAGCAGAAAGTTGGCAAACGAAGCTTTCTTT

clone_size: -
j_call: TRBJ2-3
d_call: TRBD1
v_call: TRBV7-2
cdr3_aa: CASSPGQGLTDTQYF
cdr3_nt: TGTGCCAGCAGCCCCGGACAGGGTTTGACAGATACGCAGTATTTT

clone_size: -
j_call: TRBJ1-6
d_call: TRBD1
v_call: TRBV7-2
cdr3_aa: CASSFMGQGTSPLHF
cdr3_nt: TGTGCCAGCAGCTTCATGGGACAGGGAACCTCACCCCTCCACTTT

clone_size: few
j_call: TRBJ1-2
d_call: TRBD1
v_call: TRBV4-1
cdr3_aa: CASSQDPGGFYGYTF
cdr3_nt: TGCGCCAGCAGCCAAGATCCAGGGGGCTTTTATGGCTACACCTTC

clone_size: few
j_call: TRBJ1-3
d_call: -
v_call: TRBV5-1
cdr3_aa: CASSAVGLSGNTIYF
cdr3_nt: TGCGCCAGCAGCGCGGTGGGGCTCTCTGGAAACACCATATATTTT

clone_size: many
j_call: TRBJ2-7
d_call: -
v_call: TRBV7-2
cdr3_aa: CASSFGREVFYEQYF
cdr3_nt: TGTGCCAGCAGCTTTGGCAGGGAAGTTTTCTACGAGCAGTACTTC

clone_size: few
j_call: TRBJ2-3
d_call: TRBD2
v_call: TRBV9
cdr3_aa: CASSVVAGSTDTQYF
cdr3_nt: TGTGCCAGCAGCGTGGTAGCGGGGAGCACAGATACGCAGTATTTT

clone_size: -
j_call: TRBJ1-2
d_call: -
v_call: TRBV20-1
cdr3_aa: CSARDTANHGYTF
cdr3_nt: TGCAGTGCTAGAGATACAGCGAATCATGGCTACACCTTC

clone_size: few
j_call: TRBJ2-3
d_call: -
v_call: TRBV10-3
cdr3_aa: CAISEWSDTQYF
cdr3_nt: TGTGCCATCAGTGAGTGGTCAGATACGCAGTATTTT

clone_size: few
j_call: TRBJ2-2
d_call: -
v_call: TRBV10-3
cdr3_aa: CAISGEGRLTGELFF
cdr3_nt: TGTGCCATCAGTGGTGAGGGGCGACTCACCGGGGAGCTGTTTTTT

clone_size: many
j_call: TRBJ1-3
d_call: -
v_call: TRBV20-1
cdr3_aa: CSARSAGNTIYF
cdr3_nt: TGCAGTGCTAGATCCGCTGGAAACACCATATATTTT

clone_size: many
j_call: TRBJ1-1
d_call: TRBD1
v_call: TRBV5-1
cdr3_aa: CASSTGQGNTEAFF
cdr3_nt: TGCGCCAGCAGCACCGGACAGGGTAACACTGAAGCTTTCTTT

clone_size: few
j_call: TRBJ1-1
d_call: -
v_call: TRBV12-3/TRBV12-4
cdr3_aa: CASSFALVEAFF
cdr3_nt: TGTGCCAGCAGTTTTGCTCTGGTTGAAGCTTTCTTT

clone_size: many
j_call: TRBJ2-3
d_call: TRBD2
v_call: TRBV7-2
cdr3_aa: CASSLRLAGGGDTQYF
cdr3_nt: TGTGCCAGCAGCTTACGACTAGCGGGGGGTGGCGATACGCAGTATTTT

clone_size: many
j_call: TRBJ2-3
d_call: TRBD1
v_call: TRBV5-1
cdr3_aa: CASASGTGHSTDTQYF
cdr3_nt: TGCGCCAGCGCCTCCGGGACAGGGCATAGCACAGATACGCAGTATTTT